A single sample is the source of the 3 T cell receptor beta chains below, sequenced in a study of CD8 T cells in Susac syndrome. cDNA came from about 0.46 to 1 ug RNA primed by random hexamers. TCRdb redid the calling of the immunoSEQ multiplex PCR reads with MiXCR, one entry per CDR3 protein. This sample yields over 65,000 distinct CDR3 sequences, of which roughly 91% are seen a single time; 0.4% to 0.55% belongs to the top ten. Sequencing input: CD4+ T cells from PBMCs. These receptors were obtained from a human donor with Susac syndrome.

This chain joins TRBV12-5 and TRBJ1-3; 7 nucleotides match TRBD1. The CDR3 spans 14 residues. The V gene's germline CDR1 is LGHNT and CDR2 FRNRAP. Trimming removed 3 bases from V and 4 bases from J; junction bases left unmatched: 3. CDR3 nucleotides: TGTGCTAGTGGTTTTTGGACAGGCGGAAACACCATATATTTT. Amino acids: CASGFWTGGNTIYF.

The chain uses TRBV9 and TRBJ2-5; possible D gene TRBD1, 5 bases. The V and J ends lost 5 bases and 1 base respectively, with 18 bases between them. This CDR3 has 16 residues. CDR1 is SGDLS and CDR2 is YYNGEE in the germline V gene. The CDR3 DNA reads TGTGCCAGCAGTCCAGACAGAGGAGCATCCCAAGAGACCCAGTACTTC. Amino acid sequence: CASSPDRGASQETQYF.

The chain carries TRBV6-5 and TRBJ1-5; D possibly corresponds to TRBD1 (5 bases). Trimming took 0 bases from V and 4 from J, leaving 10 bases between them. The CDR3 loop spans 15 amino acids. From germline, CDR1 is MNHEY and CDR2 SVGAGI. CDR3 loop: CASSYSVGLNQPQHF. For the CDR3, the DNA is TGTGCCAGCAGTTACTCGGTGGGGCTTAATCAGCCCCAGCATTTT.